This TCR beta chain was profiled in a study of blood T cell repertoires in COVID-19. Trimming cost V 4 bases and J 0 bases, with 9 bases left between them. This CDR3 is built from 15 residues. The V gene's germline CDR1 is MNHEY and CDR2 SVGEGT. Authors' processing steps: Reference gene primer amplification gave nucleated cell count estimates. Here immunoSEQ multiplex PCR was the method, and the copy in TCRdb shows in-frame clones only, minus some. For V, J and clone size, that table is used; D and trimming come from the DNA. The sample consists of under 200,000 clones, 85% of them appearing once. The sequence came from a man aged 60 to 69 with COVID-19, enrolled during active disease. The chain is built from TRBV6-2 or TRBV6-3 and TRBJ2-2, with D unresolved. Material: peripheral blood. CDR3 nucleotides: TGTGCCAGCAGTTTAGCAGCCGCGAACACCGGGGAGCTGTTTTTT. It translates to CASSLAAANTGELFF.